This T cell receptor (beta chain) was sequenced for a study of metastatic and nonmetastatic thyroid tumors. About the research overall: Comparison of repertoires was carried out across blood and tumor or nodule tissue from malignant and benign thyroid patients. Regarding the study as a whole: The study reportedly found significantly higher TCR beta diversity in malignant thyroid tumors than benign nodules, in blood and tumor.

The CDR3 loop spans 15 amino acids. Between the trimmed V and J ends, which lost 6 bases and 2 bases, there was a span of 13 bases. Germline lookup yields CDR1 WNHNN and CDR2 SYGVQD (reference sequence). This clone was counted only a few times. The target antigen is unknown. Per the original data handling: Clinicopathological groups of papillary thyroid cancer showed CDR3 differences that were used to build a distant-metastasis classifier. TCRdb reprocessed the PCR reads using MiXCR. TCRdb, not the authors, supplied the V and J calls. The sample holds about 20,000 clones, over 25% seen once. Thyroid surgery had not been preceded by any treatment in any patient.

The sequenced sample was tumor tissue. This TCR came from a male donor with papillary thyroid cancer or a benign thyroid nodule (not recorded which). Some clones in this sample may be carry-over from other donors' samples. The rearrangement joins TRBV10-1 to TRBJ2-2; the D gene is possibly TRBD2 (6 bases). The CDR3 is CASSHSSDNTGELFF. The CDR3 DNA reads as TGCGCCAGCAGCCACTCTAGCGACAACACCGGGGAGCTGTTTTTT.